This TCR beta chain came from a study of identical twins. In TCRdb, the 5' RACE reads were re-called with MiXCR into one record per CDR3 protein. The sample has hundreds of thousands of distinct CDR3 sequences, under 8.5% seen once; the top ten hold around 1.6%. Trimming took 5 bases from V and 0 from J; bases not matched to a gene: 3. The CDR3 has 15 amino acids. This clonotype was observed at least ten times. These data are also associated with another study on yellow fever vaccine responses in identical twins.

This clonotype was sampled from a woman between 18 and 30 years old in good health. Source material: PBMCs. The chain combines TRBV12-3 or TRBV12-4 with TRBJ2-1, with 8 nucleotides matching TRBD2. The CDR3 loop reads CASSKREHSYNEQFF. The CDR3 bases are TGTGCCAGCAGTAAGCGGGAGCACTCCTACAATGAGCAGTTCTTC.